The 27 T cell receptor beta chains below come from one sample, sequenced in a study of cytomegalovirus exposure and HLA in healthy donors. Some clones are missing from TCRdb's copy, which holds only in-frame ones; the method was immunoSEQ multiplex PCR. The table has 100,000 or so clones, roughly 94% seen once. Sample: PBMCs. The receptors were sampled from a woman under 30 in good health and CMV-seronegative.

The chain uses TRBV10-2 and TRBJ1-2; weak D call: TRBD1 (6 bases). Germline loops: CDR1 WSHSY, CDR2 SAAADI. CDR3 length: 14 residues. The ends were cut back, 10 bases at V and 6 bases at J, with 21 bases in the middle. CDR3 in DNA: TGCGCCATCCAACCTACAGGGATAGAGAATGGCTACACCTTC. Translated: CAIQPTGIENGYTF.

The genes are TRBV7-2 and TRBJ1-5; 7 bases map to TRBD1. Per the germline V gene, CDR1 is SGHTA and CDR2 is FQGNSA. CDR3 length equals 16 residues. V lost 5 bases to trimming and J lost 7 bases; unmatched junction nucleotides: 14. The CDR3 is CASSHWGPEGQQPQHF. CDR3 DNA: TGTGCCAGCAGCCATTGGGGGCCGGAGGGACAGCAGCCCCAGCATTTT. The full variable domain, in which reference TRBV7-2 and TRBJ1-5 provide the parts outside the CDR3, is GAGVSQSPSNKVTEKGKDVELRCDPISGHTALYWYRQSLGQGLEFLIYFQGNSAPDKSGLPSDRFSAERTGGSVSTLTIQRTQQEDSAVYLCASSHWGPEGQQPQHFGDGTRLSIL.

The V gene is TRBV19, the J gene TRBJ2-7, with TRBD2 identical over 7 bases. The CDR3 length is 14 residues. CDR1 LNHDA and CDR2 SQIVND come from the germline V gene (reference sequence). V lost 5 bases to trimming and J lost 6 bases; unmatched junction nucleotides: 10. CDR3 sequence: CASSQRAGATEQYF. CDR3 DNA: TGTGCCAGTAGTCAAAGGGCGGGAGCAACCGAGCAGTACTTC.

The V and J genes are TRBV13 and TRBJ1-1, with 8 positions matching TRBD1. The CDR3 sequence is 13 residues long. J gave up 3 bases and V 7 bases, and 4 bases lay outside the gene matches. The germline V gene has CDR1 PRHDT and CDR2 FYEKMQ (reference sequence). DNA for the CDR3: TGTGCCAGCACCAGGGGGCGCGACACTGAAGCTTTCTTT. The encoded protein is CASTRGRDTEAFF.

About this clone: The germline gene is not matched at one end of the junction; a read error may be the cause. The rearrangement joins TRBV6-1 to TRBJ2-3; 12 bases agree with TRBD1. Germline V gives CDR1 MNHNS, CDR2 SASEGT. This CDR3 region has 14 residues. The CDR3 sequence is CASPGTGGTDTQYF. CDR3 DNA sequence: TGTGCCAGCCCTGGGACAGGGGGCACGGATACGCAGTATTTT.

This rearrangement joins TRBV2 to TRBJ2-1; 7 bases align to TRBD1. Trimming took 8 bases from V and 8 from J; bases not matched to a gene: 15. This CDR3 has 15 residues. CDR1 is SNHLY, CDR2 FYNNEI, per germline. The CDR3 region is CASSRGSSPRDEQFF. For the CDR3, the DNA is TGTGCCAGCTCCAGGGGGTCGTCCCCACGGGATGAGCAGTTCTTC. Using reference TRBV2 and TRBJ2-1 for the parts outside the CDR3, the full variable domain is EPEVTQTPSHQVTQMGQEVILRCVPISNHLYFYWYRQILGQKVEFLVSFYNNEISEKSEIFDDQFSVERPDGSNFTLKIRSTKLEDSAMYFCASSRGSSPRDEQFFGPGTRLTVL.

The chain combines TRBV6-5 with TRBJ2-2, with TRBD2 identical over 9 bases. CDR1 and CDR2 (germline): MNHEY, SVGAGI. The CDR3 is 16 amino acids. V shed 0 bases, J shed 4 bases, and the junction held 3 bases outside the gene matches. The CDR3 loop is CASSYSPRGGTGELFF. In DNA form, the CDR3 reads TGTGCCAGCAGTTACTCACCGCGGGGGGGCACCGGGGAGCTGTTTTTT.

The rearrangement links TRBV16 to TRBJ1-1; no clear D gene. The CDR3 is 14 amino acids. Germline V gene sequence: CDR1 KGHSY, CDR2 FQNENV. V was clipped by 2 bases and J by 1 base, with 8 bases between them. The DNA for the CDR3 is TGTGCCAGCAGCCAACCAGGCCGGAACACTGAAGCTTTCTTT. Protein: CASSQPGRNTEAFF.

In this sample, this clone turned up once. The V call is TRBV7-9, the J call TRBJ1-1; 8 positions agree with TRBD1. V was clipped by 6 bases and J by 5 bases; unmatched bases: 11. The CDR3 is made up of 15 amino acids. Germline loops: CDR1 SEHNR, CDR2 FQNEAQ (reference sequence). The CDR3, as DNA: TGTGCCAGCAGTTCCTTCGGACAGGGAAGGACTGAAGCTTTCTTT. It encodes CASSSFGQGRTEAFF.

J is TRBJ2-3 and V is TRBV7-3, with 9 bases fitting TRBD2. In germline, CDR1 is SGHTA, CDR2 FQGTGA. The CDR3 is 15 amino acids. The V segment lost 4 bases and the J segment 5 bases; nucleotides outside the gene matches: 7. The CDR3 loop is CASSSRGGAGDTQYF. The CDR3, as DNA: TGTGCCAGCAGCTCACGCGGGGGGGCCGGAGATACGCAGTATTTT. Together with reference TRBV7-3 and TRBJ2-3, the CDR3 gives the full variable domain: GAGVSQTPSNKVTEKGKYVELRCDPISGHTALYWYRQSLGQGPEFLIYFQGTGAADDSGLPNDRFFAVRPEGSVSTLKIQRTERGDSAVYLCASSSRGGAGDTQYFGPGTRLTVL.

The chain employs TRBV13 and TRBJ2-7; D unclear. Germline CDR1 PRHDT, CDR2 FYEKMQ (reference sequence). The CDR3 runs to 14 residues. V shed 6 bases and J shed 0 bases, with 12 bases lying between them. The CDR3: CASSSQTSSYEQYF. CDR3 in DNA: TGTGCCAGCAGTTCCCAGACAAGCTCCTACGAGCAGTACTTC.

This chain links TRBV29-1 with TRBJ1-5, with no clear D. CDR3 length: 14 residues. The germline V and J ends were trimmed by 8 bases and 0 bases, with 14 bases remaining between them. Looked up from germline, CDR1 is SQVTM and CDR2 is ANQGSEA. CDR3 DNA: TGCAGCCCTCGGCGGCTGGGTAGCAATCAGCCCCAGCATTTT. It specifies CSPRRLGSNQPQHF.

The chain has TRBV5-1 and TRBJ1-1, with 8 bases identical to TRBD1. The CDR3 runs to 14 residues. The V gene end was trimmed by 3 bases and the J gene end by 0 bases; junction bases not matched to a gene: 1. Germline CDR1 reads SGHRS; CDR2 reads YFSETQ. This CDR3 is CASSWTGMNTEAFF. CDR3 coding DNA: TGCGCCAGCAGCTGGACAGGGATGAACACTGAAGCTTTCTTT. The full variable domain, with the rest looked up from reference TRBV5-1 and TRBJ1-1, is KAGVTQTPRYLIKTRGQQVTLSCSPISGHRSVSWYQQTPGQGLQFLFEYFSETQRNKGNFPGRFSGRQFSNSRSEMNVSTLELGDSALYLCASSWTGMNTEAFFGQGTRLTVV.

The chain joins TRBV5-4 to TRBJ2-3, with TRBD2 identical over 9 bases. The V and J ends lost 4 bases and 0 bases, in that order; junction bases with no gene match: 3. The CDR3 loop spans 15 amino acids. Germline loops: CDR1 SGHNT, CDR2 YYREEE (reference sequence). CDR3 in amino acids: CASSPAGGSTDTQYF. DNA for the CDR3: TGTGCCAGCAGCCCAGCGGGGGGAAGCACAGATACGCAGTATTTT.

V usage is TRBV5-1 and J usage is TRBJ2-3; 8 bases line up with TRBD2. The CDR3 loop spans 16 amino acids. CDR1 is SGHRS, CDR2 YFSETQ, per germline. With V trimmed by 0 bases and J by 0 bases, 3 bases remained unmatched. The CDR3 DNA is TGCGCCAGCAGCTTGGGAGCTAGCGGGAGCACAGATACGCAGTATTTT. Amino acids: CASSLGASGSTDTQYF. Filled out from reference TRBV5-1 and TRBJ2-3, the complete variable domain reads KAGVTQTPRYLIKTRGQQVTLSCSPISGHRSVSWYQQTPGQGLQFLFEYFSETQRNKGNFPGRFSGRQFSNSRSEMNVSTLELGDSALYLCASSLGASGSTDTQYFGPGTRLTVL.

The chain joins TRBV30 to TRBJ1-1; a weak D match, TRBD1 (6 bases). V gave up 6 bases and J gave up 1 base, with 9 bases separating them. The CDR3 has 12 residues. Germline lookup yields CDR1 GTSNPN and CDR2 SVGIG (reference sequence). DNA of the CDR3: TGTGCCTGTATACAGGGGAACACTGAAGCTTTCTTT. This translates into CACIQGNTEAFF.

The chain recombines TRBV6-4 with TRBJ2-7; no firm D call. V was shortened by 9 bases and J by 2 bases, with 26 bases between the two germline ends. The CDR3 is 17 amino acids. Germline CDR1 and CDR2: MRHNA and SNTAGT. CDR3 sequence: CARVVPSDCSTPYEQYF. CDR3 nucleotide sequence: TGTGCCAGGGTAGTGCCCAGCGACTGCTCTACCCCCTACGAGCAGTACTTC.

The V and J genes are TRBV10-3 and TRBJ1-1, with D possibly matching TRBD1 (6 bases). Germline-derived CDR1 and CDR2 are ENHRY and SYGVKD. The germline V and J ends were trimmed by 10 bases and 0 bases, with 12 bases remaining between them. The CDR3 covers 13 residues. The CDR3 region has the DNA TGTGCCAGCAGAGGGGGTATGAACACTGAAGCTTTCTTT. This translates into CASRGGMNTEAFF.

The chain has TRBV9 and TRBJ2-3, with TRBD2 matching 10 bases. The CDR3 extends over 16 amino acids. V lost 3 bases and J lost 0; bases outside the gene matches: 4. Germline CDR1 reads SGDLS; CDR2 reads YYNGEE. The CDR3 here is CASSGRAGGSTDTQYF. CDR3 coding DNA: TGTGCCAGCAGCGGGAGAGCGGGGGGGAGCACAGATACGCAGTATTTT.

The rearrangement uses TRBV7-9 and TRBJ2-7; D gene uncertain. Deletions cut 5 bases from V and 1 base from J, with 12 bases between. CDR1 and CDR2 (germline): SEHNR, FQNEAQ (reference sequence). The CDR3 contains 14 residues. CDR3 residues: CASSIGGRSYEQYF. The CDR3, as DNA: TGTGCCAGCAGCATAGGTGGTCGGTCCTACGAGCAGTACTTC.

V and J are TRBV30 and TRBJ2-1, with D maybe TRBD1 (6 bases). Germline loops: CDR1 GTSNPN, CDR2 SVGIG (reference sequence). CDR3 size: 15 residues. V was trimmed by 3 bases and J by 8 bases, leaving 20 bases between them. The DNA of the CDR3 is TGTGCCTGGAGCCTGGACAGCCGAAATATCGATGAGCAGTTCTTC. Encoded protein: CAWSLDSRNIDEQFF.

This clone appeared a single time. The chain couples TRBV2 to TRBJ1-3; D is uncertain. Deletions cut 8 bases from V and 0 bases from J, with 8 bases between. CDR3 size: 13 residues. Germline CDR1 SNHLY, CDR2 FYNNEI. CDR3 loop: CASRLSSGNTIYF. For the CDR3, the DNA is TGTGCCAGCCGGTTGAGCTCTGGAAACACCATATATTTT.

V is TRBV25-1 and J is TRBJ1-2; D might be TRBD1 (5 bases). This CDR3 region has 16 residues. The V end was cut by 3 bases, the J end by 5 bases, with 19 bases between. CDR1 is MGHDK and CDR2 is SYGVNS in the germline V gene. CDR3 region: CASSDLGSGGGYGYTF. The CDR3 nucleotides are TGTGCCAGCAGTGATTTAGGATCGGGGGGTGGGTATGGCTACACCTTC.

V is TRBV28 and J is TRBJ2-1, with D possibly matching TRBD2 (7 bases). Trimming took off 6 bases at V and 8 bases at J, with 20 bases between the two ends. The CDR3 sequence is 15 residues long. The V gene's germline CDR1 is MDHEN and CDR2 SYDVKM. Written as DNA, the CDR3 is TGTGCCAGCAGCCCTGGGGGAGGGGGTAGGGATGAGCAGTTCTTC. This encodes CASSPGGGGRDEQFF.

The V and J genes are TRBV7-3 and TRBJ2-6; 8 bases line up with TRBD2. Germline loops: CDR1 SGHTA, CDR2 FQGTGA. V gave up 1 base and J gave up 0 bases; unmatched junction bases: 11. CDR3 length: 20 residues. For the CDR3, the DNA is TGTGCCAGCAGCTTAAACGGGAGGGGTCAGGGGAGCTCTGGGGCCAACGTCCTGACTTTC. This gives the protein CASSLNGRGQGSSGANVLTF.

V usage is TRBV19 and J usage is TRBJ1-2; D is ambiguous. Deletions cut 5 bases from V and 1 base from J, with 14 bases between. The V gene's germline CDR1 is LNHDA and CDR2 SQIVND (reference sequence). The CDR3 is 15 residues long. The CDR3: CASSPRTAFNYGYTF. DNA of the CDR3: TGTGCCAGTAGTCCACGAACAGCCTTTAACTATGGCTACACCTTC.

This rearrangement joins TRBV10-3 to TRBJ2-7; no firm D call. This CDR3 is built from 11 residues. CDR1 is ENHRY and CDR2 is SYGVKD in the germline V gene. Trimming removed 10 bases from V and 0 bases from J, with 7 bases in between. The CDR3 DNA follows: TGTGCCACCGCGGACTCCTACGAGCAGTACTTC. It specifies CATADSYEQYF.